Shown below are 27 T cell receptor beta chains from a single sample sequenced in a study of cytomegalovirus exposure and HLA in healthy donors. Profiled with immunoSEQ multiplex PCR; TCRdb holds only in-frame clones, not every one. The profile covers 190,000 or so clones, with approximately 80% appearing a single time and around 15% taken by the ten largest. Sequencing was performed on PBMCs. These receptors all come from a woman aged 30 to 39 in good health and CMV-seropositive.

CDR3 region: CASGDTQGKGGYEQYF. CDR3 nucleotides: TGTGCCAGCGGAGACACACAGGGGAAGGGAGGCTACGAGCAGTACTTC. V gene TRBV28 combines with J gene TRBJ2-7; D is possibly TRBD1 (7 bases). V lost 8 bases and J lost 3, with 23 bases in between. The germline V gene has CDR1 MDHEN and CDR2 SYDVKM. This CDR3 spans 16 amino acids. Using reference TRBV28 and TRBJ2-7 for the parts outside the CDR3, the full variable domain is DVKVTQSSRYLVKRTGEKVFLECVQDMDHENMFWYRQDPGLGLRLIYFSYDVKMKEKGDIPEGYSVSREKKERFSLILESASTNQTSMYLCASGDTQGKGGYEQYFGPGTRLTVT.

This chain links TRBV5-1 with TRBJ1-1; tentatively, D is TRBD1 (5 bases). This CDR3 has 15 amino acids. Trimming cost V 0 bases and J 0 bases, with 9 bases left between them. Germline V gives CDR1 SGHRS, CDR2 YFSETQ. CDR3 residues: CASSLEPGMNTEAFF. In nucleotides, the CDR3 is TGCGCCAGCAGCTTGGAGCCAGGGATGAACACTGAAGCTTTCTTT.

The genes are TRBV28 and TRBJ2-5; 7 nucleotides align to TRBD2. The germline CDR1 and CDR2 sequences are MDHEN and SYDVKM. The CDR3 loop spans 14 amino acids. Germline trimming cut 3 bases from V and 2 bases from J; bases unmatched to any gene: 3. The CDR3, as DNA: TGTGCCAGCAGTTTGGTCGGGAGGCAAGAGACCCAGTACTTC. Protein: CASSLVGRQETQYF. The full variable domain, rest sourced from reference TRBV28 and TRBJ2-5, is DVKVTQSSRYLVKRTGEKVFLECVQDMDHENMFWYRQDPGLGLRLIYFSYDVKMKEKGDIPEGYSVSREKKERFSLILESASTNQTSMYLCASSLVGRQETQYFGPGTRLLVL.

The J gene is TRBJ2-7, the V gene TRBV19, with no clear D. The CDR3 sequence is 13 residues long. Looked up from germline, CDR1 is LNHDA and CDR2 is SQIVND (reference sequence). V lost 3 bases to trimming and J lost 3 bases, with 9 bases between them. The CDR3 here is CASSIARNYEQYF. CDR3 sequence (DNA): TGTGCCAGTAGTATCGCCAGAAACTACGAGCAGTACTTC.

The chain has TRBV5-6 and TRBJ1-5; the D gene is possibly TRBD1 (6 bases). The V gene lost 4 bases and the J gene lost 3 bases, with 11 bases spanning the gap. The CDR3 has 14 amino acids. The germline gives CDR1 SGHDT, CDR2 YYEEEE. CDR3 sequence reads: CASSKQGPNQPQHF. CDR3 DNA sequence: TGTGCCAGCAGCAAACAGGGTCCCAATCAGCCCCAGCATTTT.

This clone was counted a few times. The chain has TRBV29-1 and TRBJ1-2; D is uncertain. Trimming cost V 6 bases and J 8 bases, with 19 bases left between them. Germline V gives CDR1 SQVTM, CDR2 ANQGSEA. CDR3 length equals 13 residues. CDR3 loop: CSVDDLGRGGYTF. As DNA, the CDR3 is TGCAGCGTAGACGACCTAGGACGGGGAGGCTACACCTTC.

This clone was detected a few times. V and J are TRBV7-9 and TRBJ1-2; maybe TRBD1 (6 bases). The CDR3 spans 15 residues. V lost 5 bases, J lost 2 bases, and 15 bases lay in between. Germline CDR1 SEHNR, CDR2 FQNEAQ (reference sequence). The CDR3 region is CASSPPRDINYGYTF. CDR3 bases: TGTGCCAGCAGCCCTCCTCGGGACATAAACTATGGCTACACCTTC. Using reference TRBV7-9 and TRBJ1-2 for the parts outside the CDR3, the full variable domain is DTGVSQNPRHKITKRGQNVTFRCDPISEHNRLYWYRQTLGQGPEFLTYFQNEAQLEKSRLLSDRFSAERPKGSFSTLEIQRTEQGDSAMYLCASSPPRDINYGYTFGSGTRLTVV.

The chain links TRBV6-5 to TRBJ2-1; D unclear. Germline CDR1 and CDR2: MNHEY and SVGAGI. CDR3 length equals 13 residues. Trimming stripped 4 bases from V and 0 bases from J, with 4 bases between. Here the CDR3 reads CASSFSSYNEQFF. For the CDR3, the DNA is TGTGCCAGCAGTTTCAGCTCCTACAATGAGCAGTTCTTC.

The CDR3: CASSDGTSGIYNEQFF. For the CDR3, the DNA is TGTGCCAGCAGCGACGGGACTAGCGGCATCTACAATGAGCAGTTCTTC. The chain is built from TRBV9 and TRBJ2-1, with 11 bases that match TRBD2. The CDR3 extends over 16 amino acids. CDR1 SGDLS and CDR2 YYNGEE come from the germline V gene. V dropped 3 bases and J dropped 3; count of bases not matched to a gene: 5.

The chain couples TRBV2 to TRBJ1-1; D is undetermined. The CDR3 runs 13 residues. Germline CDR1 and CDR2: SNHLY and FYNNEI. Trimming cost V 10 bases and J 1 base, with 13 bases left between them. The CDR3 is CATSSTANTEAFF. The CDR3 bases are TGTGCCACCAGCTCAACAGCGAACACTGAAGCTTTCTTT.

The chain joins TRBV5-1 to TRBJ2-3; the D gene is possibly TRBD2 (6 bases). Germline loops: CDR1 SGHRS, CDR2 YFSETQ. This CDR3 comprises 14 residues. Trimming took 2 bases from V and 4 from J, leaving 11 bases between them. The chain's CDR3 is CASSFPGDADTQYF. For the CDR3, the DNA is TGCGCCAGCAGCTTTCCGGGGGACGCAGATACGCAGTATTTT.

This chain connects TRBV2 to TRBJ1-5, with 11 positions matching TRBD1. The V gene end was trimmed by 8 bases and the J gene end by 0 bases; junction bases not matched to a gene: 9. Germline V gene sequence: CDR1 SNHLY, CDR2 FYNNEI. The CDR3 extends over 17 amino acids. The CDR3 spells CASEPGQGDFSNQPQHF. The CDR3 bases are TGTGCCAGCGAACCGGGACAGGGGGATTTTAGCAATCAGCCCCAGCATTTT.

The chain links TRBV7-9 to TRBJ2-7, with a weak D call TRBD2 (6 bases). Trimming cost V 3 bases and J 1 base, with 10 bases left between them. The CDR3 loop spans 14 amino acids. Per germline, CDR1 SEHNR and CDR2 FQNEAQ (reference sequence). This chain's CDR3 is CASSLGLRSYEQYF. The CDR3 DNA follows: TGTGCCAGCAGCTTGGGACTCCGTTCCTACGAGCAGTACTTC.

The CDR3 sequence is CSAPGDGELFF. The CDR3 nucleotides read TGCAGTGCTCCGGGGGACGGGGAGCTGTTTTTT. The chain employs TRBV20-1 and TRBJ2-2; D is possibly TRBD2 (6 bases). CDR3 length equals 11 residues. V was cut by 5 bases and J by 7 bases, with 8 bases left in between. Germline loops: CDR1 DFQATT, CDR2 SNEGSKA (reference sequence).

J is TRBJ2-1 and V is TRBV19; TRBD2 might be the D (6 bases). Trimming removed 5 bases at V and 4 bases at J, with 21 bases between. This CDR3 is built from 17 residues. Germline V gene data show CDR1 as LNHDA and CDR2 as SQIVND (reference sequence). CDR3 in amino acids: CASSHAPLSREYNEQFF. Here the CDR3 DNA reads TGTGCCAGTAGTCACGCCCCTCTCTCTCGGGAGTACAATGAGCAGTTCTTC.

This clone has more than one count but fewer than ten. The chain links TRBV2 to TRBJ2-7; D may be TRBD1 (6 bases). The CDR3 loop spans 15 amino acids. The germline V and J ends were trimmed by 5 bases and 2 bases, with 16 bases remaining between them. Germline V gene lookup returns CDR1 SNHLY and CDR2 FYNNEI. In DNA, the CDR3 is TGTGCCAGCAGTCCCCGGGACACCATTACCTACGAGCAGTACTTC. Its translation is CASSPRDTITYEQYF.

The V and J genes are TRBV6-6 and TRBJ2-7, with 8 bases fitting TRBD1. Trimming took 2 bases from V and 3 from J; bases not matched to a gene: 3. This CDR3 contains 14 residues. Per germline, CDR1 MNHNY and CDR2 SVGAGI (reference sequence). The CDR3 here is CASSYRDRIYEQYF. CDR3 in DNA: TGTGCCAGCAGTTACCGGGACAGGATCTACGAGCAGTACTTC.

J is TRBJ2-1 and V is TRBV27; 9 nucleotides agree with TRBD2. The V gene's germline CDR1 is MNHEY and CDR2 SMNVEV (reference sequence). The CDR3 has 14 amino acids. V was pared by 10 bases and J by 5 bases, with 9 bases of the junction left unmatched. The CDR3 DNA follows: TGTGCCACCCTGAATCTAGCGGGGCACAATGAGCAGTTCTTC. It codes for CATLNLAGHNEQFF.

The chain uses TRBV28 and TRBJ2-7; 8 bases agree with TRBD2. The CDR3 consists of 12 residues. Losses at the gene ends were 2 bases for V and 6 bases for J; bases not matched to a gene: 0. Germline values: CDR1 MDHEN, CDR2 SYDVKM. The DNA for the CDR3 is TGTGCCAGCAGTTTACGGGAGGGCGAGCAGTACTTC. It specifies CASSLREGEQYF.

V is TRBV9 and J is TRBJ2-1; D is possibly TRBD2 (8 bases). Germline V gives CDR1 SGDLS, CDR2 YYNGEE. V shed 7 bases and J shed 5 bases, with 19 bases lying between them. This CDR3 has 15 amino acids. The CDR3 DNA follows: TGTGCCAGCGCCGGGGGGGACAGCAGACACAATGAGCAGTTCTTC. Protein sequence: CASAGGDSRHNEQFF.

This chain links TRBV29-1 with TRBJ1-3; D unresolved. Germline V gene data show CDR1 as SQVTM and CDR2 as ANQGSEA. The length of the CDR3 is 13 residues. The CDR3 reads CSVQVAAGNTIYF. The CDR3 bases are TGCAGTGTTCAGGTTGCCGCTGGAAACACCATATATTTT.

This clone was seen only a few times. V usage is TRBV20-1 and J usage is TRBJ1-1, with D hard to call. Between the trimmed V and J ends, which lost 5 bases and 5 bases, there was a span of 9 bases. This CDR3 has 11 residues. Germline V gene lookup returns CDR1 DFQATT and CDR2 SNEGSKA (reference sequence). CDR3 nucleotides: TGCAGTGCTGCAGGATGGACTGAAGCTTTCTTT. Its protein product is CSAAGWTEAFF.

This sequence joins TRBV2 and TRBJ2-3; tentatively, D is TRBD2 (5 bases). V lost 6 bases, J lost 0 bases, and 13 bases lay in between. The CDR3 length is 15 residues. CDR1 is SNHLY and CDR2 is FYNNEI in the germline V gene. The CDR3 loop reads CASRARSGSTDTQYF. The CDR3 nucleotides read TGTGCCAGCAGGGCCCGCAGCGGCAGCACAGATACGCAGTATTTT.

This clone appeared a single time. The rearrangement links TRBV27 to TRBJ2-1, with D perhaps TRBD2 (7 bases). Germline V gene lookup returns CDR1 MNHEY and CDR2 SMNVEV (reference sequence). CDR3 length: 17 amino acids. The germline V and J ends were trimmed by 7 bases and 8 bases, with 27 bases remaining between them. Here the CDR3 reads CASIQDLGGGRVHEQFF. The CDR3 DNA reads as TGTGCCAGCATTCAGGACCTAGGGGGAGGGCGAGTCCATGAGCAGTTCTTC.

V usage is TRBV11-3 and J usage is TRBJ2-1; D ambiguous. CDR1 is SGHNT, CDR2 YENEEA, per germline. V was trimmed by 5 bases and J by 5 bases, leaving 10 bases between them. This CDR3 has 13 amino acids. The CDR3 spells CASSQFADNEQFF. The CDR3 DNA sequence: TGTGCCAGCAGCCAATTCGCAGACAATGAGCAGTTCTTC.

The rearrangement joins TRBV20-1 to TRBJ2-1; D remains unclear. CDR1 and CDR2 from the germline V gene are DFQATT and SNEGSKA (reference sequence). This CDR3 is built from 11 residues. With 0 bases removed from V and 10 bases from J, the gap between germline ends came to 7 bases. In DNA, the CDR3 is TGCAGTGCTAGAGATAGGAGCGAGCAGTTCTTC. Encoded protein: CSARDRSEQFF.

This clone was recorded a few times. The rearrangement uses TRBV7-3 and TRBJ2-1, with TRBD2 identical over 8 bases. J was trimmed by 6 bases and V by 5 bases; bases with no gene match: 6. Germline CDR1 and CDR2: SGHTA and FQGTGA. The CDR3 spans 14 residues. CDR3 bases: TGTGCCAGCAGCCCCGACGGGAGGGTCAATGAGCAGTTCTTC. Protein: CASSPDGRVNEQFF.